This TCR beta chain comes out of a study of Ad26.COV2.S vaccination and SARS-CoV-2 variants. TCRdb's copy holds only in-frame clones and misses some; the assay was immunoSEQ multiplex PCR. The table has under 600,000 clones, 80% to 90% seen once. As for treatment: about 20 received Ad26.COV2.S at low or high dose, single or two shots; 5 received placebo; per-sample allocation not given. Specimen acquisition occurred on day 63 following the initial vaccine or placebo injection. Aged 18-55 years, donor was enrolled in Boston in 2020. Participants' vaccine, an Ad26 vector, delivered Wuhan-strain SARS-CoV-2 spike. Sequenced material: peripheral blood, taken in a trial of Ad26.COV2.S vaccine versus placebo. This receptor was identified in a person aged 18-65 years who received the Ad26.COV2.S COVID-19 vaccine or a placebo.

CDR3 loop: CASSFVAGNTEAFF. DNA of the CDR3: TGTGCCAGCAGTTTCGTCGCCGGAAACACTGAAGCTTTCTTT. This chain connects TRBV27 to TRBJ1-1; D call uncertain. This CDR3 is built from 14 residues. Per germline, CDR1 MNHEY and CDR2 SMNVEV (reference sequence). Trimming removed 3 bases from V and 2 bases from J, with 10 bases in between.